This T cell receptor beta chain is drawn from a study of blood T cell repertoires in COVID-19. About the research overall: From T cells, B-cell-depleted T cells, or PBMCs came the material, which was cDNA or gDNA.

This clone was detected a few times. Original processing notes: Amplifying reference gene primers gave estimates of nucleated cell counts. Here immunoSEQ multiplex PCR was the method, and the copy in TCRdb shows in-frame clones only, minus some. V and J calls and clone size are as listed in that table; D and trimming were resolved from the DNA. The table shows under 300,000 clones, with more than 60% occurring only once. V was pared by 2 bases and J by 11 bases, with 16 bases between. The CDR3 covers 13 residues. The specimen was peripheral blood. The TCR sequence derives from a woman aged 40 to 55 with active or convalescent COVID-19. This chain uses TRBV12-3 or TRBV12-4 with TRBJ2-7; tentative D call: TRBD2 (7 bases). As DNA, the CDR3 is TGTGCCAGCAGTTTAATCGCGGGGGCCCCAGAGTACTTC. As protein: CASSLIAGAPEYF.